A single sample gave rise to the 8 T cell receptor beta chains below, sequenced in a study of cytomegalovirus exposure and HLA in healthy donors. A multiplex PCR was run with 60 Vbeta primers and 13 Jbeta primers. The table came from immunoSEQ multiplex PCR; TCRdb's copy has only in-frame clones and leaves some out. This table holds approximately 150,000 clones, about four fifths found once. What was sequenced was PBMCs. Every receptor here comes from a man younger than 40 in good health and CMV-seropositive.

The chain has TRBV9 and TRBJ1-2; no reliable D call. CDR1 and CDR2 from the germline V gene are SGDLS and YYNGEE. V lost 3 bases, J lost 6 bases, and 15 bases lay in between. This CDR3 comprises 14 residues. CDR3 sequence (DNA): TGTGCCAGCAGCGGGCGGGGAATCATCCATGGCTACACCTTC. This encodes CASSGRGIIHGYTF.

CDR3 residues: CAWSRDRISEQYF. CDR3 DNA: TGTGCCTGGAGCCGGGACAGGATTTCCGAGCAGTACTTC. The rearrangement joins TRBV30 to TRBJ2-7; 8 positions match TRBD1. This CDR3 has 13 amino acids. The J segment lost 6 bases and the V segment lost 3 bases, leaving 7 bases of the junction unmatched. Germline CDR1 and CDR2: GTSNPN and SVGIG (reference sequence).

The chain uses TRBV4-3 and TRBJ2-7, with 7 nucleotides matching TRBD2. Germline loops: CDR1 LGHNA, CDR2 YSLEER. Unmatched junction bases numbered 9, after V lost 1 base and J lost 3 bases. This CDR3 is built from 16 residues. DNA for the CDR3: TGCGCCAGCAGCCAAGGGAGTTCTAGGGAGGGCTACGAGCAGTACTTC. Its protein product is CASSQGSSREGYEQYF.

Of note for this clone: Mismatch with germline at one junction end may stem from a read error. CDR3 amino acids: CSSSPGRGNRWTEAFF. The CDR3 DNA reads as TGTTCCAGCAGCCCAGGGAGGGGCAATCGGTGGACTGAAGCTTTCTTT. The chain employs TRBV7-9 and TRBJ1-1; weak D call: TRBD1 (5 bases). Per germline, CDR1 SEHNR and CDR2 FQNEAQ (reference sequence). This CDR3 has 16 amino acids.

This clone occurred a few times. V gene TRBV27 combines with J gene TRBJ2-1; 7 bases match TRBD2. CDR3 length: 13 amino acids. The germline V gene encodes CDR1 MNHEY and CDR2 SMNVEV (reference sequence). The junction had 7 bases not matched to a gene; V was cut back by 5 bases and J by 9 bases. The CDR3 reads CASSGGGPREQFF. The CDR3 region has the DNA TGTGCCAGCAGTGGGGGAGGGCCCCGTGAGCAGTTCTTC.

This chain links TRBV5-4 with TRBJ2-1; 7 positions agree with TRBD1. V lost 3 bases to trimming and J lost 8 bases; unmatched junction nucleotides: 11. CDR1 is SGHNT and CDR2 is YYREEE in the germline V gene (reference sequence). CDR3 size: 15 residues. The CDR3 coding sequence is TGTGCCAGCAGCTCTGCAAAGGGGGCTAAGGATGAGCAGTTCTTC. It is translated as CASSSAKGAKDEQFF.

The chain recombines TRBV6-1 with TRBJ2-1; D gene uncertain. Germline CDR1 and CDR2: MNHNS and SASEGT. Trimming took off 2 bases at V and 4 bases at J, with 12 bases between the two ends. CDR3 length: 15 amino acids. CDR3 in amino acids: CASSESSVPYNEQFF. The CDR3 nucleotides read TGTGCCAGCAGTGAATCCAGCGTCCCTTACAATGAGCAGTTCTTC.

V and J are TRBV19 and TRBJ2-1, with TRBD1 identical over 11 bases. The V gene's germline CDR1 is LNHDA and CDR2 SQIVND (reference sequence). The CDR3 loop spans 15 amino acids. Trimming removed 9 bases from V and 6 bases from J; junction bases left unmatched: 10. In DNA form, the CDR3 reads TGTGCCAGCTCCTTAGGGGGGACAGGGGGCAATGAGCAGTTCTTC. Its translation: CASSLGGTGGNEQFF.